This T cell receptor (beta chain) is from a study of blood T cell repertoires in COVID-19 (dated by TCRdb to between 2020 and 2021). For context, the study as a whole: Samples from collaborators originated in the United States, Italy and Spain and spanned both the acute and convalescent phases of COVID-19. The prospective study material was composed of cDNA or gDNA derived from T cells, B-cell-depleted T cells, or PBMCs. The dataset comprised deeply sampled blood TCRbeta repertoires from subjects exposed to, actively infected with, or recovered from COVID-19. The repertoires were made available in a free public database intended to serve as a resource for research on the immune response to SARS-CoV-2. Samples were obtained from the ongoing ImmuneRACE study (first 160 participants) and from 1,200 or so subjects provided by 6 global collaborators. The sample metadata nearly always contained a de-identified subject ID, COVID-19 status, age in years and sex. Where available, HLA class I and class II types were obtained from metadata supplied by the sample provider rather than from assay-based typing.

Overall study outcomes, separate from this receptor: How much clinical and demographic metadata was included differed by source and by participant, and the metadata was provided uncurated.

The CDR3 spans 18 residues, from the cysteine through the phenylalanine. The entry retains the CDR3 DNA only, 54 bases that are in frame from base 1. The immunoSEQ Assay, a bias-controlled multiplex PCR, was used to amplify TCRbeta CDR3 regions from genomic DNA. Turning to the authors' computational methods: The number of nucleated cells in each sample was estimated by amplification of reference gene primers within the assay. To quantify the absolute abundance of each unique TCRbeta CDR3 rearrangement, sequence reads were collapsed and filtered. For each sample, productive Simpson clonality was calculated as the square root of Simpson's diversity index across productive rearrangements. Held by TCRdb, this immuneACCESS table contains in-frame sequences only and omits some clones. Under half of the omission traces to an unresolved V gene where checked; the cause of the rest is unknown. The V and J calls and the clone size are those of that table, but D and trimming were determined from the DNA. The sample profile shows some 100,000 clones; roughly 85% of them were found once. Roughly a third of the sample is taken by the ten largest.

Collaborating institutions collected whole blood in K2EDTA tubes following their own protocols. For TCRbeta analysis, collaborators shipped samples in one of three forms: frozen whole blood, isolated PBMCs, or DNA extracted from either of those sample types. A word on this clone: Which antigen it targets is not known. One base away there is no much larger clone; base qualities are not given.

Specimen: peripheral blood. The source is a man between 65 and 85 years old with active or convalescent COVID-19. The rearranged segments are TRBV21-1 and TRBJ2-3; TRBD2 is the table's D call and was not checked against the DNA. TRBV21-1 is a known pseudogene. The CDR3 reads CASSKKRRGGLWIDTQYF. In nucleotide form, the sequence is TGTGCCAGCAGCAAAAAGAGGCGGGGGGGCCTTTGGATAGATACGCAGTATTTT.